Presented here are 6 T cell receptor beta chains from one specimen sequenced in a study of blood T cell repertoires in COVID-19. The table came from immunoSEQ multiplex PCR; TCRdb's copy has only in-frame clones and leaves some out. The repertoire consists of fewer than 200,000 clones, with roughly 84% occurring once and the leading ten covering 15% to 20%. Sequenced material: PBMCs or T cells enriched from blood (not recorded which). These receptors came from a man in his sixties who had recovered from COVID-19.

This clone has more than one count but fewer than ten. In the same sample, other DNA sequences code for this CDR3. CDR3 bases: TGCAGCGTGGGTTCAGGGGGCTACAATGAGCAGTTCTTC. Translated, it gives CSVGSGGYNEQFF. J is TRBJ2-1 and V is TRBV29-1; the match to TRBD1 covers 7 bases. Germline V CDR1 and CDR2: SQVTM, ANQGSEA. CDR3 length: 13 amino acids. The V gene end was trimmed by 6 bases and the J gene end by 3 bases; junction bases not matched to a gene: 5.

CDR3 DNA: TGTGCCAGCAGTTACCGACCCACAGGGTATAATTCACCCCTCCACTTT. Its translation: CASSYRPTGYNSPLHF. The rearrangement uses TRBV6-5 and TRBJ1-6; D possibly corresponds to TRBD1 (6 bases). The CDR3 totals 16 residues. Between the trimmed V and J ends, which lost 2 bases and 4 bases, there was a span of 12 bases. Germline CDR1 reads MNHEY; CDR2 reads SVGAGI.

The chain couples TRBV6-5 to TRBJ2-7; no clear D. Trimming took off 7 bases at V and 0 bases at J, with 16 bases between the two ends. The CDR3 runs to 15 residues. The V gene's germline CDR1 is MNHEY and CDR2 SVGAGI. CDR3 DNA sequence: TGTGCCAGCAATGCCCAGCGTTCACTCTCCTACGAGCAGTACTTC. This translates into CASNAQRSLSYEQYF.

The rearrangement joins TRBV21-1 to TRBJ1-6; the DNA was not used to check the table's D call, TRBD1. TRBV21-1 is recorded as a pseudogene. The CDR3 spans 13 residues. The CDR3 DNA reads TGTGCCAGCTTGGGACAGCTTAATTCACCCCTCCACTTT. It codes for CASLGQLNSPLHF.

The J gene is TRBJ2-7, the V gene TRBV5-6; 7 bases are shared with TRBD1. Germline CDR1 reads SGHDT; CDR2 reads YYEEEE. V was clipped by 2 bases and J by 2 bases; unmatched bases: 4. The CDR3 has 14 amino acids. The CDR3 sequence: CASSFPGQTYEQYF. The DNA of the CDR3 is TGTGCCAGCAGCTTTCCGGGACAGACCTACGAGCAGTACTTC.

The chain links TRBV5-4 to TRBJ1-2; tentatively, D is TRBD1 (6 bases). Germline values: CDR1 SGHNT, CDR2 YYREEE (reference sequence). The CDR3 spans 17 residues. V was trimmed by 0 bases and J by 4 bases, leaving 19 bases between them. The CDR3: CASSLGGTGTLAYGYTF. The CDR3 DNA reads as TGTGCCAGCAGCTTGGGGGGGACCGGGACATTGGCCTATGGCTACACCTTC.